The sequence of this TCR beta chain was determined in a study of OX40 agonist ivuxolimab in advanced cancers. Measured with immunoSEQ multiplex PCR; TCRdb has only the in-frame clones, and not every one. Seen here are 72,000 or so clones, about 85% observed once, and the top ten hold 1.3%. The sample was CD4+ or CD8+ T cells sorted from blood, taken in a trial of the OX40 agonist ivuxolimab. The receptor was derived from an adult with an advanced solid tumor such as melanoma, head and neck, liver or kidney cancer.

DNA of the CDR3: TGTGCCAGCAGCACTCGGACAGGTTATGGCTACACCTTC. Its protein is CASSTRTGYGYTF. The V call is TRBV7-8, the J call TRBJ1-2; 7 bases map to TRBD1. Germline CDR1 and CDR2: SGHVS and FQNEAQ. CDR3 length: 13 residues. V was clipped by 5 bases and J by 5 bases; unmatched bases: 5. The whole variable domain, remainder taken from reference TRBV7-8 and TRBJ1-2, is GAGVSQSPRYKVAKRGQDVALRCDPISGHVSLFWYQQALGQGPEFLTYFQNEAQLDKSGLPSDRFFAERPEGSVSTLKIQRTQQEDSAVYLCASSTRTGYGYTFGSGTRLTVV.